The sequence of this T cell receptor (beta chain) was determined in a study of identical twins. Study-wide points: Models underestimated how often monozygotic twins shared out-of-frame TCR alpha.

As regards this clonotype: The antigen remains unidentified.

A single record per CDR3 protein comes from TCRdb applying MiXCR to the 5' RACE reads. In the table there are just over 450,000 distinct CDR3 sequences, 11% to 15% of which are singletons. The CDR3 runs 12 residues. The J segment lost 13 bases and the V segment lost 5 bases, leaving 7 bases of the junction unmatched. Germline V CDR1 and CDR2: MNHNY, SVGAGI (reference sequence). The same data also contributed to another study, on yellow fever vaccine responses in identical twins.

The sequence came from a woman aged 18-29 years in good health. Sequences were obtained from CD4+ T cells sorted from blood. The chain carries TRBV6-6 and TRBJ1-4; the match to TRBD1 covers 7 bases. The chain's CDR3 is CASSLTGETLFF. The CDR3 bases are TGTGCCAGCAGTCTTACAGGGGAGACACTGTTTTTT.